The source of this TCR beta chain is a study of blood T cell repertoires in COVID-19. Study information: COVID-19 samples from acute and convalescent phases originated in the United States, Italy and Spain. Sources were T cells, B-cell-depleted T cells, or PBMCs; the material itself was cDNA or gDNA.

In the study's own analysis: Reference gene primer amplification gave nucleated cell count estimates. The repertoire was sequenced with immunoSEQ multiplex PCR; TCRdb's copy has only in-frame clones and lacks some. V and J calls and clone size are those listed in that table; D and trimming were worked out from the DNA. The sample shows over 60,000 clones, 90% of them seen only once. CDR1 is MNHEY and CDR2 is SVGEGT in the germline V gene. With 0 bases removed from V and 5 bases from J, the gap between germline ends came to 13 bases. This CDR3 spans 15 amino acids. The rearrangement links TRBV6-2 or TRBV6-3 to TRBJ2-5; weak D call: TRBD1 (6 bases). The sequenced sample consisted of peripheral blood. This receptor was identified in a man between 50 and 59 years old with acute or convalescent COVID-19. The CDR3 nucleotides are TGTGCCAGCAGTTACTCGAACAGGGCGAGGGAGACCCAGTACTTC. It codes for CASSYSNRARETQYF.